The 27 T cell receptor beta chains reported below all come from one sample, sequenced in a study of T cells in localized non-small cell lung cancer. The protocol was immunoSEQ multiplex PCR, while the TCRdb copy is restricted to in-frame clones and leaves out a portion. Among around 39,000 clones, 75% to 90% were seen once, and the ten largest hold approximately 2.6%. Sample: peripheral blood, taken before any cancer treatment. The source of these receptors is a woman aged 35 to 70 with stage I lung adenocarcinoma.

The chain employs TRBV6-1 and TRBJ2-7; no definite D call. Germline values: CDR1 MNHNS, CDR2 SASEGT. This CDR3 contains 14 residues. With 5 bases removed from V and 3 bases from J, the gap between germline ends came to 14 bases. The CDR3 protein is CASSYSSPGYEQYF. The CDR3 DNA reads TGTGCCAGCAGTTATTCTAGTCCGGGCTACGAGCAGTACTTC.

CDR3 residues: CASSSRLAGGDEQFF. The CDR3 bases are TGTGCCAGCAGCTCACGACTAGCGGGAGGGGATGAGCAGTTCTTC. V and J are TRBV13 and TRBJ2-1; 14 positions match TRBD2. J was trimmed by 8 bases and V by 4 bases; bases with no gene match: 4. CDR3 length: 15 amino acids. CDR1 is PRHDT, CDR2 FYEKMQ, per germline (reference sequence).

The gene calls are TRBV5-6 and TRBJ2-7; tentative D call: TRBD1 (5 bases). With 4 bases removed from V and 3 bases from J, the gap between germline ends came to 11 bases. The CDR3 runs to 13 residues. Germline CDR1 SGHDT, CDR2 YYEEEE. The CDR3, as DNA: TGTGCCAGCAGCAGGGCGGACAACTACGAGCAGTACTTC. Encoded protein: CASSRADNYEQYF.

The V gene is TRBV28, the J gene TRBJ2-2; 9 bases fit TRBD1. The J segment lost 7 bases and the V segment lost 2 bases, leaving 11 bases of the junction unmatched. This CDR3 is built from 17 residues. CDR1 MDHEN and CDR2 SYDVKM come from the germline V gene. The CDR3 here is CASSLPKWTGEGGELFF. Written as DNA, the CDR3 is TGTGCCAGCAGTTTACCCAAATGGACAGGGGAGGGCGGGGAGCTGTTTTTT. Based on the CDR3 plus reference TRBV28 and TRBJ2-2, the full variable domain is DVKVTQSSRYLVKRTGEKVFLECVQDMDHENMFWYRQDPGLGLRLIYFSYDVKMKEKGDIPEGYSVSREKKERFSLILESASTNQTSMYLCASSLPKWTGEGGELFFGEGSRLTVL.

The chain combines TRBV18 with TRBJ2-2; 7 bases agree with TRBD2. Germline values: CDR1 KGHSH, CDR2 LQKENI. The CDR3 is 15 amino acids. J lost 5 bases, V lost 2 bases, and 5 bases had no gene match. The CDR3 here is CASSPRREGTGELFF. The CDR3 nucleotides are TGTGCCAGCTCACCAAGAAGGGAGGGAACCGGGGAGCTGTTTTTT.

DNA of the CDR3: TGCGCCAGCAGCGAGAGGGCACCGCCGAACACCGGGGAGCTGTTTTTT. It translates to CASSERAPPNTGELFF. V usage is TRBV4-1 and J usage is TRBJ2-2, with D possibly being TRBD2 (5 bases). This CDR3 contains 16 residues. Germline V gene data show CDR1 as MGHRA and CDR2 as YSYEKL. V lost 5 bases, J lost 0 bases, and 13 bases lay in between.

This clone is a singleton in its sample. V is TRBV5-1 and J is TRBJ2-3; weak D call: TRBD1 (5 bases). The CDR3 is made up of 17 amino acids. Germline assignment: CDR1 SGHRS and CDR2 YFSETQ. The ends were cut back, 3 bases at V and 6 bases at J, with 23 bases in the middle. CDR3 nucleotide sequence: TGCGCCAGCAGCTCTAGGGTGGCTCCTGCAGGGTCGGATACGCAGTATTTT. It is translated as CASSSRVAPAGSDTQYF.

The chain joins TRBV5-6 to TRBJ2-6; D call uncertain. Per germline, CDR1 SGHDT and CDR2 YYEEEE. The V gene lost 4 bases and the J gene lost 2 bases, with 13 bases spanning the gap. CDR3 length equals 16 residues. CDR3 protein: CASSPDLGTGANVLTF. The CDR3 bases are TGTGCCAGCAGCCCGGATTTAGGTACTGGGGCCAACGTCCTGACTTTC.

CDR3 coding DNA: TGCAGCGCCCGAGAGGGGGGCACAGATACGCAGTATTTT. Encoded protein: CSAREGGTDTQYF. The genes are TRBV29-1 and TRBJ2-3, with D maybe TRBD1 (6 bases). CDR1 is SQVTM and CDR2 is ANQGSEA in the germline V gene. This CDR3 comprises 13 residues. V lost 7 bases and J 1 base, leaving 12 bases between the germline ends.

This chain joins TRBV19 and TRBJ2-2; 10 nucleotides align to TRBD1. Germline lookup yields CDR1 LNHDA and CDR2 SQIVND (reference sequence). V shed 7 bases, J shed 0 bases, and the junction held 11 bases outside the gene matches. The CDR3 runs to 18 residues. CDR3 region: CASMEDRGFPANTGELFF. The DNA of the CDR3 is TGTGCCAGTATGGAGGACAGGGGGTTTCCTGCGAACACCGGGGAGCTGTTTTTT. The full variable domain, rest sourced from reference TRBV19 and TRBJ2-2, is DGGITQSPKYLFRKEGQNVTLSCEQNLNHDAMYWYRQDPGQGLRLIYYSQIVNDFQKGDIAEGYSVSREKKESFPLTVTSAQKNPTAFYLCASMEDRGFPANTGELFFGEGSRLTVL.

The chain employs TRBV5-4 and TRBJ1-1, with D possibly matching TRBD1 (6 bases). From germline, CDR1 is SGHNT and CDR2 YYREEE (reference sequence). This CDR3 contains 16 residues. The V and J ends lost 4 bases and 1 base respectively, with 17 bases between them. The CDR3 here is CASSPGGASGNTEAFF. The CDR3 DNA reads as TGTGCCAGCAGCCCCGGGGGGGCATCGGGGAACACTGAAGCTTTCTTT.

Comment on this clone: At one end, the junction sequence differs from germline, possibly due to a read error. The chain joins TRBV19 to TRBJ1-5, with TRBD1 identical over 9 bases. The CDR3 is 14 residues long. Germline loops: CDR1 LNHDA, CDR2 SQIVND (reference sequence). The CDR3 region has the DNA TGTGCCAGTAGTATCACAGGGGGCAACCAGCCCCAGCATTTT. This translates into CASSITGGNQPQHF. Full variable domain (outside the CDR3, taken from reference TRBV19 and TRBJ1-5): DGGITQSPKYLFRKEGQNVTLSCEQNLNHDAMYWYRQDPGQGLRLIYYSQIVNDFQKGDIAEGYSVSREKKESFPLTVTSAQKNPTAFYLCASSITGGNQPQHFGDGTRLSIL.

CDR3 region: CAISGTGSGETQYF. The CDR3 bases are TGTGCCATCAGCGGGACAGGGTCGGGGGAGACCCAGTACTTC. V and J are TRBV10-3 and TRBJ2-5; 9 bases fit TRBD1. CDR3 size: 14 residues. CDR1 and CDR2 from the germline V gene are ENHRY and SYGVKD. J gave up 5 bases and V 6 bases, and 7 bases lay outside the gene matches.

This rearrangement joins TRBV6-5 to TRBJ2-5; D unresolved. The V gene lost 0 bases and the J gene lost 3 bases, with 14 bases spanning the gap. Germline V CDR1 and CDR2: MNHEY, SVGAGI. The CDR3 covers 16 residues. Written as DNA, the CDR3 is TGTGCCAGCAGTTACTCGGTGACGGAGCCCGAAGAGACCCAGTACTTC. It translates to CASSYSVTEPEETQYF.

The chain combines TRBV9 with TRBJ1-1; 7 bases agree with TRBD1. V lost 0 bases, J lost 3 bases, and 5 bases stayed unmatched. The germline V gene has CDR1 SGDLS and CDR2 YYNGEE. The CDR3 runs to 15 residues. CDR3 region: CASSVANRGDTEAFF. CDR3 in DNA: TGTGCCAGCAGCGTAGCTAACAGGGGAGACACTGAAGCTTTCTTT.

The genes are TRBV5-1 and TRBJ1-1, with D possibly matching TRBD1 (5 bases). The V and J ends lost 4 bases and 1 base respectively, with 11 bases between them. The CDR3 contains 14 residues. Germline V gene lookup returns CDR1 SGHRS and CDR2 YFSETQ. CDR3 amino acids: CASSIRTGNTEAFF. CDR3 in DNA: TGCGCCAGCAGCATCCGCACAGGGAACACTGAAGCTTTCTTT.

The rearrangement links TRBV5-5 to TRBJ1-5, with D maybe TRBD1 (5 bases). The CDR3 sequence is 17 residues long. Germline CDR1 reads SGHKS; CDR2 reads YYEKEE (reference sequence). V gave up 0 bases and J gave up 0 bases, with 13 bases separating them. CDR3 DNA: TGTGCCAGCAGCTTGGGACAGATCCTTTATAGCAATCAGCCCCAGCATTTT. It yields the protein CASSLGQILYSNQPQHF. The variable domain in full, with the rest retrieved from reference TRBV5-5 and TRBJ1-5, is DAGVTQSPTHLIKTRGQQVTLRCSPISGHKSVSWYQQVLGQGPQFIFQYYEKEERGRGNFPDRFSARQFPNYSSELNVNALLLGDSALYLCASSLGQILYSNQPQHFGDGTRLSIL.

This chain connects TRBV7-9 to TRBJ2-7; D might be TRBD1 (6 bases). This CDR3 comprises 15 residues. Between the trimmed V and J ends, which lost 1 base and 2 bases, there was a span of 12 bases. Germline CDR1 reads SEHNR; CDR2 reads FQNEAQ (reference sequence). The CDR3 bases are TGTGCCAGCAGCTTAGAGGGGGTTGAAACCTACGAGCAGTACTTC. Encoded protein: CASSLEGVETYEQYF. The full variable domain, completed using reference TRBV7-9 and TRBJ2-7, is DTGVSQNPRHKITKRGQNVTFRCDPISEHNRLYWYRQTLGQGPEFLTYFQNEAQLEKSRLLSDRFSAERPKGSFSTLEIQRTEQGDSAMYLCASSLEGVETYEQYFGPGTRLTVT.

CDR3 DNA sequence: TGCGCCAGCAGCCCTTTGAGGGGACAGGGGTCCTATGGCTACACCTTC. Protein: CASSPLRGQGSYGYTF. The chain uses TRBV4-1 and TRBJ1-2, with 10 bases aligning to TRBD1. The V and J ends lost 4 bases and 4 bases, in that order; junction bases with no gene match: 9. The CDR3 loop spans 16 amino acids. Looked up from germline, CDR1 is MGHRA and CDR2 is YSYEKL.

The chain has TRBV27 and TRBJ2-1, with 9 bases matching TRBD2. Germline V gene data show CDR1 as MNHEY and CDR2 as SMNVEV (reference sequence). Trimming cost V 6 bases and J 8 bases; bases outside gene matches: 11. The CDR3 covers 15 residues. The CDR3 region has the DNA TGTGCCAGCAGCCTACTGGCGGGAGGGCTCCATGAGCAGTTCTTC. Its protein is CASSLLAGGLHEQFF.

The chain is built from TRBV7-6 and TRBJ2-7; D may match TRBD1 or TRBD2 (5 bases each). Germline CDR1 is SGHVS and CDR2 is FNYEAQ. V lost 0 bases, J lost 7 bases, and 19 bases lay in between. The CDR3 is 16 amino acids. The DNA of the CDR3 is TGTGCCAGCAGCTTAGCTCCAACAGATTCTGGGGGAGAGCAGTACTTC. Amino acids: CASSLAPTDSGGEQYF.

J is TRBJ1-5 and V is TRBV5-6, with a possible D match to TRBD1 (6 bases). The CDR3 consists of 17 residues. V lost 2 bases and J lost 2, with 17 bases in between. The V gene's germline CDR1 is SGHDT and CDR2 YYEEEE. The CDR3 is CASSFWQGRSRNQPQHF. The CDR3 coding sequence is TGTGCCAGCAGCTTCTGGCAGGGGCGGTCTCGCAATCAGCCCCAGCATTTT.

The chain's CDR3 is CGSGTYEQYF. The CDR3 nucleotides are TGTGGAAGCGGAACCTACGAGCAGTACTTC. The rearrangement links TRBV6-1 to TRBJ2-7, with TRBD2 as a possible D gene (5 bases). CDR3 length: 10 amino acids. Per germline, CDR1 MNHNS and CDR2 SASEGT.

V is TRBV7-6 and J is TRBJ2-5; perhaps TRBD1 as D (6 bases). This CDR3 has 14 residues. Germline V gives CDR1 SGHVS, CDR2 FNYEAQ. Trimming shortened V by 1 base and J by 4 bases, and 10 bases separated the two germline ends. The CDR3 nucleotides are TGTGCCAGCAGCTTAGGTACAGGGACAGAGACCCAGTACTTC. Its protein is CASSLGTGTETQYF.

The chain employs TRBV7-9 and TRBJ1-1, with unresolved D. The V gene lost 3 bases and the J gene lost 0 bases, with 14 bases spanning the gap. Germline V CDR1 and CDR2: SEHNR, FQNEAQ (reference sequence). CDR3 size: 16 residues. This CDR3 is CASSLIQRALNTEAFF. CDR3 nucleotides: TGTGCCAGCAGCTTGATACAGAGGGCGCTGAACACTGAAGCTTTCTTT.

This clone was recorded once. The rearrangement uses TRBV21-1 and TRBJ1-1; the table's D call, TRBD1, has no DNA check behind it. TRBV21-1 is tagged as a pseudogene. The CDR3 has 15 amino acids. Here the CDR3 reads CASSKLNRGGTEAFF. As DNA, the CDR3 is TGTGCCAGCAGCAAATTAAACAGGGGAGGCACTGAAGCTTTCTTT.

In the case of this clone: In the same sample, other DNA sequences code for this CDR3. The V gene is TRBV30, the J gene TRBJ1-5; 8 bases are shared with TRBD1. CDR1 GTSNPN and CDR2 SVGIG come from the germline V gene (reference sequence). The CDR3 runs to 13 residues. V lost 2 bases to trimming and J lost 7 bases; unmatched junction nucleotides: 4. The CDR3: CAWSRQGNQPQHF. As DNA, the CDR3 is TGTGCCTGGAGTAGACAGGGGAACCAGCCCCAGCATTTT.